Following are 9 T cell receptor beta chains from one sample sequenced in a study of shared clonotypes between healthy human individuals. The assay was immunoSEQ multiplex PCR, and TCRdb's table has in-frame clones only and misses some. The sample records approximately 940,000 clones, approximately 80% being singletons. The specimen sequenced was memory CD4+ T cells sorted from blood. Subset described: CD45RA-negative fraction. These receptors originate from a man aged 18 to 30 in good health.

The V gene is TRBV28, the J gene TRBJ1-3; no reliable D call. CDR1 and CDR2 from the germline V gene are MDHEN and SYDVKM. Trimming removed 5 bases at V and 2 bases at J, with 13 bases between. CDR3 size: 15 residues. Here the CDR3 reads CASSLVGATGNTIYF. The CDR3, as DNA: TGTGCCAGCAGTCTGGTCGGCGCAACTGGAAACACCATATATTTT.

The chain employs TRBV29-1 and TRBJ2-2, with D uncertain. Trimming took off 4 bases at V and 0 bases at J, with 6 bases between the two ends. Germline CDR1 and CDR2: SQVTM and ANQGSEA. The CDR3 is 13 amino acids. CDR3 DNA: TGCAGCGTTGGGCGGACGAACACCGGGGAGCTGTTTTTT. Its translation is CSVGRTNTGELFF.

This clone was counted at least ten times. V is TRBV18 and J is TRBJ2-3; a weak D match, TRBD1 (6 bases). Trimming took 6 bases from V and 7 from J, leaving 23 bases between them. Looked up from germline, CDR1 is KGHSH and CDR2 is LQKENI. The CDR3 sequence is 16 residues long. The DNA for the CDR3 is TGTGCCAGCTCTCCGGGGACACTCAGGTTGGGCAATACGCAGTATTTT. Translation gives CASSPGTLRLGNTQYF.

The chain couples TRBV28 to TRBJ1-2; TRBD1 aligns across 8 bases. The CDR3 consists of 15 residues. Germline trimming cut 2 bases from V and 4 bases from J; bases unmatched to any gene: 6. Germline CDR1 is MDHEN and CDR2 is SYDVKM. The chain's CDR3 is CASSLGDRTFYGYTF. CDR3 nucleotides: TGTGCCAGCAGTTTAGGGGACAGGACGTTCTATGGCTACACCTTC.

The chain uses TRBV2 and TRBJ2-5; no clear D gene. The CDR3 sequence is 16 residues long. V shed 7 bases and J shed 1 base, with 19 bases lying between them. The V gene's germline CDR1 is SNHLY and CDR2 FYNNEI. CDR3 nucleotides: TGTGCCAGCAACCCGAGAGATCAAAGTGGCCAAGAGACCCAGTACTTC. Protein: CASNPRDQSGQETQYF.

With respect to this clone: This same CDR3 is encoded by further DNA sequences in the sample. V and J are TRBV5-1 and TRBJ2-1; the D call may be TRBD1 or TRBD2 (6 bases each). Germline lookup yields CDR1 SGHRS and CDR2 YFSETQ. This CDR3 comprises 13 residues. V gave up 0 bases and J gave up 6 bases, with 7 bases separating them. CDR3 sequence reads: CASSLEGGNEQFF. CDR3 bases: TGCGCCAGCAGCTTGGAGGGGGGCAATGAGCAGTTCTTC.

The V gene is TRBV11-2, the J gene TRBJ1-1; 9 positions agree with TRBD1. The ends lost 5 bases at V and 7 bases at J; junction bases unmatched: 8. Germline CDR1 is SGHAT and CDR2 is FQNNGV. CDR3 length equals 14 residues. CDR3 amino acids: CASSPRQGEGEAFF. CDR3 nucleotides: TGTGCCAGCAGCCCAAGACAGGGGGAAGGTGAAGCTTTCTTT.

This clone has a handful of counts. CDR3 amino acids: CASSSRQGWDYEQFF. As DNA, the CDR3 is TGTGCCAGCAGCTCCAGACAGGGCTGGGATTATGAGCAGTTCTTC. The chain links TRBV2 to TRBJ2-1; 7 nucleotides align to TRBD1. This CDR3 has 15 residues. Per germline, CDR1 SNHLY and CDR2 FYNNEI. The ends lost 6 bases at V and 8 bases at J; junction bases unmatched: 13.

CDR3 residues: CAISESQREGQYF. CDR3 coding DNA: TGTGCCATCAGTGAGTCCCAGCGGGAAGGGCAGTATTTT. The chain links TRBV10-3 to TRBJ2-3, with TRBD2 matching over 7 bases. The CDR3 runs to 13 residues. Germline V gene lookup returns CDR1 ENHRY and CDR2 SYGVKD. J lost 11 bases, V lost 0 bases, and 5 bases had no gene match.